The TCR beta chain under discussion was sequenced for a study of cytomegalovirus exposure and HLA in healthy donors. After removal of 4 bases from V and 2 bases from J, the junction contained 4 bases not matched to a gene. Per germline, CDR1 KGHSH and CDR2 LQKENI. There are 15 residues in the CDR3. In the PCR, 60 Vbeta and 13 Jbeta primers were used. Using immunoSEQ multiplex PCR, the repertoire was profiled, and TCRdb retains in-frame clones only, with some absent. The repertoire holds 200,000 to 250,000 clones, with almost 85% as singletons. On this clone: Its antigen is unidentified.

Study results and limitations: The majority of CMV-associated TCR beta chains were reported as apparently HLA-restricted in a later analysis. Previous analysis showed most TCR beta V segments were productive about 87% or about 30% of the time.

The TCR sequence derives from a woman aged 40 to 55 in good health and CMV-seronegative. Sequencing used PBMCs. V is TRBV18 and J is TRBJ2-1; 8 nucleotides match TRBD1. The CDR3 loop reads CASSQGTGTYNEQFF. In DNA form, the CDR3 reads TGTGCCAGCTCACAAGGGACAGGCACCTACAATGAGCAGTTCTTC.